These 12 T cell receptor beta chains were all obtained from the same sample, sequenced in a study of shared clonotypes between healthy human individuals. This table comes from immunoSEQ multiplex PCR, and its TCRdb copy is limited to in-frame clones, with some not included. Among around 2.1 million clones listed, roughly 91% were seen once. Naive CD8 cells, CD45RO-negative and positively selected for CCR7, excluded terminally differentiated effector memory CD45RA+ cells. The source material was naive CD8+ T cells from PBMCs. These receptors were taken from a man younger than 30 in good health. Some clones in this sample may be carry-over from other donors' samples.

This CDR3 reads CASRGGGEPSSYNEQFF. Written as DNA, the CDR3 is TGTGCCAGCAGGGGCGGGGGGGAGCCTAGCTCCTACAATGAGCAGTTCTTC. V usage is TRBV7-9 and J usage is TRBJ2-1; 9 bases map to TRBD2. This CDR3 has 17 amino acids. Trimming took 6 bases from V and 0 from J; bases not matched to a gene: 9. CDR1 SEHNR and CDR2 FQNEAQ come from the germline V gene (reference sequence).

The chain links TRBV28 to TRBJ2-1, with TRBD2 matching 9 bases. Per germline, CDR1 MDHEN and CDR2 SYDVKM. The trim removed 5 bases at V and 15 bases at J, leaving 11 bases unmatched. The CDR3 sequence is 13 residues long. CDR3 residues: CASSGPGTSSSFF. The CDR3, as DNA: TGTGCCAGCAGTGGACCCGGGACTAGCAGTTCGTTCTTC.

This clone was seen once. This chain uses TRBV28 with TRBJ2-3, with D possibly TRBD2 on 7 matching bases. The CDR3 has 14 residues. Germline V lookup: CDR1 MDHEN, CDR2 SYDVKM. The V gene lost 10 bases and the J gene lost 4 bases, with 18 bases spanning the gap. CDR3 sequence reads: CATRRGALADTQYF. CDR3 sequence (DNA): TGTGCCACCCGTCGGGGGGCGCTGGCAGATACGCAGTATTTT.

This clone was observed once. This chain uses TRBV25-1 with TRBJ2-2; D remains unclear. Trimming removed 7 bases at V and 0 bases at J, with 0 bases between. Germline V gives CDR1 MGHDK, CDR2 SYGVNS. The CDR3 runs to 11 residues. CDR3 protein: CASTNTGELFF. The CDR3 nucleotides are TGTGCCAGCACGAACACCGGGGAGCTGTTTTTT.

The rearrangement joins TRBV5-4 to TRBJ2-3; D is uncertain. Per the germline V gene, CDR1 is SGHNT and CDR2 is YYREEE (reference sequence). Trimming stripped 4 bases from V and 0 bases from J, with 12 bases between. The CDR3 loop spans 15 amino acids. CDR3 in amino acids: CASSPMGSSTDTQYF. As DNA, the CDR3 is TGTGCCAGCAGCCCAATGGGGTCTAGCACAGATACGCAGTATTTT.

The gene calls are TRBV6-1 and TRBJ1-1; no clear D gene. Per the germline V gene, CDR1 is MNHNS and CDR2 is SASEGT. This CDR3 has 15 residues. V lost 8 bases to trimming and J lost 4 bases, with 20 bases between them. CDR3 amino acids: CASQTEARTLTEAFF. CDR3 bases: TGTGCCAGCCAAACCGAAGCAAGGACCCTCACTGAAGCTTTCTTT.

V usage is TRBV9 and J usage is TRBJ2-1; D unclear. The germline CDR1 and CDR2 sequences are SGDLS and YYNGEE. V dropped 0 bases and J dropped 4 bases, with 5 bases sitting between them. This CDR3 region has 13 residues. CDR3 nucleotide sequence: TGTGCCAGCAGCGTAGTAGAATACAATGAGCAGTTCTTC. The encoded protein is CASSVVEYNEQFF.

This chain joins TRBV11-2 and TRBJ2-7, with D perhaps matching TRBD2 (6 bases). The V end lost 3 bases, the J end lost 5 bases, and 8 bases lay between the germline ends. The CDR3 spans 12 residues. Germline values: CDR1 SGHAT, CDR2 FQNNGV. The CDR3 protein is CASSFGSNEQYF. The CDR3 bases are TGTGCCAGCAGCTTCGGGAGTAACGAGCAGTACTTC.

This clone has a single count. The rearrangement links TRBV4-3 to TRBJ2-1; 13 nucleotides match TRBD2. The CDR3 has 15 residues. CDR1 is LGHNA and CDR2 is YSLEER in the germline V gene. Trimming removed 4 bases from V and 8 bases from J; junction bases left unmatched: 5. CDR3 coding DNA: TGCGCCAGCAGCCGGGGACTAGCGGGACACGATGAGCAGTTCTTC. Translated: CASSRGLAGHDEQFF.

The chain is built from TRBV7-8 and TRBJ2-7; 11 bases map to TRBD2. Germline CDR1 SGHVS, CDR2 FQNEAQ. The CDR3 is made up of 16 amino acids. Trimming at V came to 5 bases and at J to 0 bases, leaving 6 bases not matched to a gene. CDR3 coding DNA: TGTGCCAGCAGCCCCGGGACTAGCGGAGGCTCCTACGAGCAGTACTTC. Translation: CASSPGTSGGSYEQYF. Filled out from reference TRBV7-8 and TRBJ2-7, the complete variable domain reads GAGVSQSPRYKVAKRGQDVALRCDPISGHVSLFWYQQALGQGPEFLTYFQNEAQLDKSGLPSDRFFAERPEGSVSTLKIQRTQQEDSAVYLCASSPGTSGGSYEQYFGPGTRLTVT.

The rearrangement links TRBV7-9 to TRBJ2-5; TRBD2 agrees at 10 bases. Per the germline V gene, CDR1 is SEHNR and CDR2 is FQNEAQ (reference sequence). There are 17 residues in the CDR3. V gave up 5 bases and J gave up 4 bases; unmatched junction bases: 13. This CDR3 reads CASSDPGEREGLETQYF. The CDR3 bases are TGTGCCAGCAGCGACCCCGGAGAGCGGGAGGGCCTAGAGACCCAGTACTTC.

This clone was recorded once. Here the CDR3 reads CASSSQGLNTEAFF. The CDR3 bases are TGTGCCAGCAGTTCACAGGGGCTGAACACTGAAGCTTTCTTT. J is TRBJ1-1 and V is TRBV5-6; 7 positions agree with TRBD1. V trimming: 5 bases; J trimming: 0 bases; junction bases outside the gene matches: 4. The germline CDR1 and CDR2 sequences are SGHDT and YYEEEE. The CDR3 is 14 amino acids.